The sequence of this TCR beta chain was determined in a study of CD8 T cells in Susac syndrome. Random hexamers were used to reverse transcribe about 0.5 to 1 ug of RNA. Amplification of TCR beta CDR3 was carried out by immunoSEQ multiplex PCR, which covered 54 Vbeta and 13 Jbeta segments. Via MiXCR, TCRdb re-called the immunoSEQ multiplex PCR reads, giving one row per CDR3 protein. The sample has some 110,000 distinct CDR3 sequences, 85% to 95% seen once. TCR beta was sequenced from blood CD8+ and CD4+ T cells. The multiple sclerosis controls comprised treatment-naive patients whose relapsing-remitting disease was stable or active. The CDR3 covers 14 residues. Germline values: CDR1 LNHDA, CDR2 SQIVND (reference sequence). The trim removed 0 bases at V and 7 bases at J, leaving 6 bases unmatched.

Material for sequencing was CD4+ T cells from PBMCs. This receptor was identified in a human donor with multiple sclerosis. The rearrangement links TRBV19 to TRBJ2-7; 7 bases align to TRBD1. Written as DNA, the CDR3 is TGTGCCAGTAGTATAGAGGGACAGCGATCAGAGCAGTACTTC. It yields the protein CASSIEGQRSEQYF.